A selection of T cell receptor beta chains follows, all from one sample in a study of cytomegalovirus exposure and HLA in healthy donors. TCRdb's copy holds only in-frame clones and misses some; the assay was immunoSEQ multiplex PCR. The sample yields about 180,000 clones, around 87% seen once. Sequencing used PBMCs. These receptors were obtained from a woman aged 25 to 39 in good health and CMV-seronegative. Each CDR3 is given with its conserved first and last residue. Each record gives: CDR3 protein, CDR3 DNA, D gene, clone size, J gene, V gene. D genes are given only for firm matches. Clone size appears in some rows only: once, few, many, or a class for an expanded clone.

CDR3: CASSGRVRGGSTDTQYF
DNA: TGTGCCAGCAGTGGGAGGGTGCGGGGGGGAAGCACAGATACGCAGTATTTT
D: TRBD2
size: NA
J: TRBJ2-3
V: TRBV2

CDR3: CASSRGSGGHSYNEQFF
DNA: TGTGCCAGTAGTAGGGGCAGCGGGGGCCACTCCTACAATGAGCAGTTCTTC
D: TRBD2
size: NA
J: TRBJ2-1
V: TRBV19

CDR3: CASSPTPLTGGGNNSPLHF
DNA: TGTGCCAGCAGCCCAACCCCGTTGACAGGGGGGGGTAATAATTCACCCCTCCACTTT
D: TRBD1
size: NA
J: TRBJ1-6
V: TRBV7-2

CDR3: CATGGSGNTIYF
DNA: TGTGCCACCGGGGGTTCTGGAAACACCATATATTTT
D: NA
size: NA
J: TRBJ1-3
V: TRBV13

CDR3: CASSAPNRGGNQPQHF
DNA: TGTGCCAGCAGTGCTCCCAACAGGGGGGGGAATCAGCCCCAGCATTTT
D: TRBD1
size: NA
J: TRBJ1-5
V: TRBV6-4

CDR3: CASSFAPGTTETQYF
DNA: TGTGCCAGCAGCTTTGCCCCGGGGACTACAGAGACCCAGTACTTC
D: TRBD2
size: NA
J: TRBJ2-5
V: TRBV5-4

CDR3: CAAKGAFYGYTF
DNA: TGTGCCGCCAAGGGGGCGTTCTATGGCTACACCTTC
D: TRBD1
size: NA
J: TRBJ1-2
V: TRBV6-5

CDR3: CASSAGGADEQYF
DNA: TGTGCCAGCAGTGCGGGGGGGGCAGACGAGCAGTACTTC
D: TRBD2
size: NA
J: TRBJ2-7
V: TRBV25-1

CDR3: CAWGLRIGGYTF
DNA: TGTGCCTGGGGCCTGAGGATAGGTGGCTACACCTTC
D: NA
size: NA
J: TRBJ1-2
V: TRBV30

CDR3: CASSERGQGRTSPLHF
DNA: TGTGCCAGCAGTGAGAGAGGACAGGGAAGAACCTCACCCCTCCACTTT
D: TRBD1
size: NA
J: TRBJ1-6
V: TRBV2

CDR3: CASSDTGTSGGPSYNEQFF
DNA: TGTGCCAGCAGCGACACCGGGACTAGCGGGGGACCCTCCTACAATGAGCAGTTCTTC
D: TRBD2
size: NA
J: TRBJ2-1
V: TRBV9

CDR3: CASRTSGGTDTQYF
DNA: TGTGCCAGCAGGACTAGCGGGGGGACAGATACGCAGTATTTT
D: TRBD2
size: NA
J: TRBJ2-3
V: TRBV7-6

CDR3: CASSQEGVGLAGVYTQYF
DNA: TGCGCCAGCAGCCAAGAGGGGGTAGGGCTAGCGGGGGTGTATACGCAGTATTTT
D: TRBD2
size: NA
J: TRBJ2-3
V: TRBV4-3

CDR3: CASRPGGSAGELFF
DNA: TGTGCCAGCAGACCAGGGGGCAGCGCCGGGGAGCTGTTTTTT
D: TRBD1
size: NA
J: TRBJ2-2
V: TRBV7-6

CDR3: CASSFLVDQPQHF
DNA: TGTGCCAGCAGCTTTCTAGTGGATCAGCCCCAGCATTTT
D: NA
size: NA
J: TRBJ1-5
V: TRBV7-2

CDR3: CASRTVTDTQYF
DNA: TGTGCCAGCAGGACTGTGACAGATACGCAGTATTTT
D: NA
size: NA
J: TRBJ2-3
V: TRBV7-9

CDR3: CASSKNGQGGTDNEQFF
DNA: TGTGCCAGCAGCAAAAACGGACAGGGAGGTACGGACAATGAGCAGTTCTTC
D: NA
size: NA
J: TRBJ2-1
V: TRBV21-1

CDR3: CASSQELRGTGNYGYTF
DNA: TGTGCCAGCAGCCAAGAATTGCGCGGGACAGGGAACTATGGCTACACCTTC
D: TRBD1
size: NA
J: TRBJ1-2
V: TRBV14

CDR3: CASSTRTSGTYEQYF
DNA: TGCGCCAGCAGCACCCGGACTAGCGGGACCTACGAGCAGTACTTC
D: TRBD2
size: NA
J: TRBJ2-7
V: TRBV5-1

CDR3: CASSDPSRTGIPYEQYF
DNA: TGTGCCAGCAGTGACCCGTCCCGTACAGGGATCCCCTACGAGCAGTACTTC
D: NA
size: NA
J: TRBJ2-7
V: TRBV25-1

CDR3: CASSHGRTGNTIYF
DNA: TGCGCCAGCAGCCATGGCCGAACCGGAAACACCATATATTTT
D: NA
size: NA
J: TRBJ1-3
V: TRBV4-1

CDR3: CASSYTLQGALYEQYF
DNA: TGTGCCAGCAGTTATACGTTACAGGGGGCCCTTTACGAGCAGTACTTC
D: TRBD1
size: NA
J: TRBJ2-7
V: TRBV11-2

CDR3: CASSPTRGQDDGYTF
DNA: TGTGCCAGCAGCCCGACACGGGGACAGGACGATGGCTACACCTTC
D: TRBD1
size: NA
J: TRBJ1-2
V: TRBV5-4

CDR3: CAWMKDRGGERTEAFF
DNA: TGTGCCTGGATGAAGGACAGGGGTGGGGAGAGGACTGAAGCTTTCTTT
D: TRBD1
size: NA
J: TRBJ1-1
V: TRBV30

CDR3: CASSQETGSGANVLTF
DNA: TGTGCCAGCAGCCAAGAGACAGGGTCTGGGGCCAACGTCCTGACTTTC
D: TRBD1
size: few
J: TRBJ2-6
V: TRBV4-2

CDR3: CAWNGPGKGNQPQHF
DNA: TGTGCCTGGAACGGGCCAGGGAAAGGCAATCAGCCCCAGCATTTT
D: NA
size: NA
J: TRBJ1-5
V: TRBV30

CDR3: CASSSQDSYNSPLHF
DNA: TGTGCCAGCAGCTCTCAGGACAGCTATAATTCACCCCTCCACTTT
D: NA
size: NA
J: TRBJ1-6
V: TRBV9

CDR3: CASSPTSGTYNEQFF
DNA: TGTGCCAGCAGTCCGACATCTGGCACCTACAATGAGCAGTTCTTC
D: NA
size: NA
J: TRBJ2-1
V: TRBV5-4

CDR3: CSVGLAGDSEQYF
DNA: TGCAGCGTGGGACTAGCGGGGGATAGCGAGCAGTACTTC
D: TRBD2
size: NA
J: TRBJ2-7
V: TRBV29-1

CDR3: CASSTSGQGFEGYTF
DNA: TGTGCCAGCTCAACCTCGGGACAGGGATTCGAAGGCTACACCTTC
D: TRBD1
size: NA
J: TRBJ1-2
V: TRBV18

CDR3: CASSWTSGGADTGELFF
DNA: TGTGCCAGCAGTTGGACTAGCGGGGGGGCCGACACCGGGGAGCTGTTTTTT
D: TRBD2
size: NA
J: TRBJ2-2
V: TRBV6-4

CDR3: CASSSLSSRVDNSPLHF
DNA: TGTGCCAGCAGTTCCCTATCCTCCCGGGTGGATAATTCACCCCTCCACTTT
D: NA
size: NA
J: TRBJ1-6
V: TRBV27

CDR3: CASSKLRTGNTEAFF
DNA: TGTGCCAGCAGCAAGCTTCGAACAGGGAACACTGAAGCTTTCTTT
D: NA
size: NA
J: TRBJ1-1
V: TRBV27

CDR3: CASSTHQGYYGYTF
DNA: TGTGCCAGCAGTACCCACCAGGGATACTATGGCTACACCTTC
D: NA
size: NA
J: TRBJ1-2
V: TRBV6-5

CDR3: CASSLAASPVTGELFF
DNA: TGTGCCAGCAGCTTAGCAGCTAGCCCCGTCACCGGGGAGCTGTTTTTT
D: NA
size: NA
J: TRBJ2-2
V: TRBV11-2

CDR3: CASSLEVGGFLYNEQFF
DNA: TGTGCCAGCAGCTTAGAGGTCGGGGGGTTTCTCTACAATGAGCAGTTCTTC
D: TRBD2
size: NA
J: TRBJ2-1
V: TRBV7-6

CDR3: CASSALTVSGSYNEQFF
DNA: TGTGCCAGCAGCGCGCTGACAGTGAGCGGGAGTTACAATGAGCAGTTCTTC
D: TRBD2
size: NA
J: TRBJ2-1
V: TRBV7-9

CDR3: CATFTGYGYTF
DNA: TGTGCCACCTTCACGGGTTATGGCTACACCTTC
D: NA
size: NA
J: TRBJ1-2
V: TRBV6-5

CDR3: CASSLVSSGGKTYEQYF
DNA: TGTGCCAGCAGCTTAGTATCTAGCGGGGGGAAAACCTACGAGCAGTACTTC
D: TRBD2
size: NA
J: TRBJ2-7
V: TRBV7-6

CDR3: CASSVAGGLNTQYF
DNA: TGTGCCAGCAGCGTAGCGGGGGGGCTCAATACGCAGTATTTT
D: TRBD2
size: NA
J: TRBJ2-3
V: TRBV9

CDR3: CASSPGVAQGNSPLHF
DNA: TGTGCCAGCTCACCAGGAGTTGCACAGGGGAATTCACCCCTCCACTTT
D: TRBD1
size: NA
J: TRBJ1-6
V: TRBV18

CDR3: CASGPGQGPDTQYF
DNA: TGTGCTAGTGGTCCTGGACAGGGCCCAGATACGCAGTATTTT
D: TRBD1
size: NA
J: TRBJ2-3
V: TRBV12-5

CDR3: CASSGSPDSYEQYF
DNA: TGTGCCAGCAGTGGGAGTCCGGACTCCTACGAGCAGTACTTC
D: NA
size: NA
J: TRBJ2-7
V: TRBV2

CDR3: CASRDRGANYGYTF
DNA: TGTGCCAGCAGGGACAGGGGCGCCAACTATGGCTACACCTTC
D: TRBD1
size: few
J: TRBJ1-2
V: TRBV2

CDR3: CAISEGLYSSYNEQFF
DNA: TGTGCCATCAGTGAGGGACTATATAGCTCCTACAATGAGCAGTTCTTC
D: NA
size: NA
J: TRBJ2-1
V: TRBV10-3

CDR3: CASSGDSSDTQYF
DNA: TGTGCCAGCAGCGGAGACAGCTCAGATACGCAGTATTTT
D: NA
size: NA
J: TRBJ2-3
V: TRBV2

CDR3: CASSPGWAEDPNQPQHF
DNA: TGTGCCAGCAGCCCCGGCTGGGCCGAAGATCCCAATCAGCCCCAGCATTTT
D: NA
size: once
J: TRBJ1-5
V: TRBV7-9

CDR3: CASSPGTGENTIYF
DNA: TGTGCCAGTAGTCCCGGGACAGGCGAAAACACCATATATTTT
D: TRBD1
size: once
J: TRBJ1-3
V: TRBV19